One sample yielded the 8 T cell receptor beta chains listed below, sequenced in a study of cytomegalovirus exposure and HLA in healthy donors. Profiled with immunoSEQ multiplex PCR; TCRdb holds only in-frame clones, not every one. The sample carries under 75,000 clones, around 97% recorded once. The sequenced sample was PBMCs. The receptors here all came from a young woman in good health and CMV-seropositive.

The chain has TRBV21-1 and TRBJ1-5; TRBD1 reflects the table's D call only, with no check against the DNA. TRBV21-1 is a known pseudogene. CDR3 length: 15 residues. The chain's CDR3 is CASSTTGFSNQPQHF. The CDR3 DNA reads as TGTGCCAGCAGCACGACAGGGTTTAGCAATCAGCCCCAGCATTTT.

This chain links TRBV7-9 with TRBJ2-7; D is ambiguous. This CDR3 has 13 amino acids. Trimming removed 5 bases at V and 3 bases at J, with 11 bases between. Looked up from germline, CDR1 is SEHNR and CDR2 is FQNEAQ (reference sequence). The CDR3 DNA reads TGTGCCAGCAGCCCTATTTACAGCTACGAGCAGTACTTC. Translating it yields CASSPIYSYEQYF. Complete variable domain (other parts from reference TRBV7-9 and TRBJ2-7): DTGVSQNPRHKITKRGQNVTFRCDPISEHNRLYWYRQTLGQGPEFLTYFQNEAQLEKSRLLSDRFSAERPKGSFSTLEIQRTEQGDSAMYLCASSPIYSYEQYFGPGTRLTVT.

This sequence joins TRBV19 and TRBJ2-7, with D maybe TRBD2 (5 bases). V was trimmed by 2 bases and J by 6 bases, leaving 8 bases between them. The CDR3 extends over 12 amino acids. Germline V CDR1 and CDR2: LNHDA, SQIVND (reference sequence). The CDR3 nucleotides read TGTGCCAGTAGTATAAGAGGGAGCGAGCAGTACTTC. Translating it yields CASSIRGSEQYF. The full variable domain, rest sourced from reference TRBV19 and TRBJ2-7, is DGGITQSPKYLFRKEGQNVTLSCEQNLNHDAMYWYRQDPGQGLRLIYYSQIVNDFQKGDIAEGYSVSREKKESFPLTVTSAQKNPTAFYLCASSIRGSEQYFGPGTRLTVT.

The V gene is TRBV7-9, the J gene TRBJ1-3; TRBD1 agrees at 9 bases. Germline lookup yields CDR1 SEHNR and CDR2 FQNEAQ (reference sequence). With V trimmed by 3 bases and J by 0 bases, 6 bases remained unmatched. The CDR3 totals 17 residues. DNA of the CDR3: TGTGCCAGCAGCTTCTCTACAGGGGGCTACTCTGGAAACACCATATATTTT. Translated, it gives CASSFSTGGYSGNTIYF.

CDR3 sequence (DNA): TGTGCCAGCAGCTTACTAGCGGAGTCGGAGCAGTACTTC. Encoded protein: CASSLLAESEQYF. The rearrangement links TRBV7-3 to TRBJ2-7; 7 positions agree with TRBD2. Germline V CDR1 and CDR2: SGHTA, FQGTGA. The CDR3 covers 13 residues. Trimming at V came to 2 bases and at J to 7 bases, leaving 5 bases not matched to a gene.

This chain's CDR3 is CASSLGPGLASEQFF. DNA of the CDR3: TGCGCCAGCAGTTTGGGGCCGGGACTAGCGAGCGAGCAGTTCTTC. The chain links TRBV4-1 to TRBJ2-1, with 10 bases that match TRBD2. The V segment lost 6 bases and the J segment 10 bases; nucleotides outside the gene matches: 12. This CDR3 has 15 amino acids. Germline assignment: CDR1 MGHRA and CDR2 YSYEKL.

The J gene is TRBJ2-2, the V gene TRBV10-3, with 8 nucleotides matching TRBD1. The CDR3 length is 13 residues. Germline V gene lookup returns CDR1 ENHRY and CDR2 SYGVKD. V lost 8 bases to trimming and J lost 3 bases; unmatched junction nucleotides: 2. CDR3 sequence: CAIPGQDTGELFF. The DNA for the CDR3 is TGTGCCATCCCGGGACAGGACACCGGGGAGCTGTTTTTT.

V gene TRBV7-6 combines with J gene TRBJ1-2, with D perhaps matching TRBD1 (5 bases). Germline CDR1 and CDR2: SGHVS and FNYEAQ. This CDR3 spans 13 amino acids. V was pared by 5 bases and J by 4 bases, with 11 bases between. In nucleotides, the CDR3 is TGTGCCAGCAGCCCGAGACAGTTCTATGGCTACACCTTC. This sequence encodes CASSPRQFYGYTF.